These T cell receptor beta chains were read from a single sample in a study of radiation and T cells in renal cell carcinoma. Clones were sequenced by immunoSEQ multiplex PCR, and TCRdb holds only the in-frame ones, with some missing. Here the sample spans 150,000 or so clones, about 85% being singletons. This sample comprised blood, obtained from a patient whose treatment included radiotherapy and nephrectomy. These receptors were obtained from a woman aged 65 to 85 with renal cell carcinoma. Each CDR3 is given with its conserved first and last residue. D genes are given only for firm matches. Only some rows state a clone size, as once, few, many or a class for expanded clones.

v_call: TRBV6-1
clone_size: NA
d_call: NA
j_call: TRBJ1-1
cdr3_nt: TGTGCCAGCAGTGAAATGGCACAGGTGCGTAAACGATCAGCTTTCTTT
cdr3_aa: CASSEMAQVRKRSAFF

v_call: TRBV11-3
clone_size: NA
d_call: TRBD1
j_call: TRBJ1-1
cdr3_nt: TGTGCCAGCAGCTTAAACAGGGGTAACACTGAAGCTTTCTTT
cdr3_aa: CASSLNRGNTEAFF

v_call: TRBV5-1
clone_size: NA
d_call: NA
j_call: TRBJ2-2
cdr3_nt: TGCGCCAGCAGCTGGCTATCCTTGAACACCGGGGAGCTGTTTTTT
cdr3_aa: CASSWLSLNTGELFF

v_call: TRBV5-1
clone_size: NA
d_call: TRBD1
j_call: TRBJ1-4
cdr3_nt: TGCGCCAGCAGCTTAACAGGGGAGGGTGAAAAACTGTTTTTT
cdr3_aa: CASSLTGEGEKLFF

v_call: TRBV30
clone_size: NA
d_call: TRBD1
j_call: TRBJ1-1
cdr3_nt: TGTGCCTGGAGTCAGGGGGTGAGCACTGAAGCTTTCTTT
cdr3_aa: CAWSQGVSTEAFF

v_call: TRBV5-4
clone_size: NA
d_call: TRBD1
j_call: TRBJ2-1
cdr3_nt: TGTGCCAGCTCAGGGACAGACTCCTACAATGAGCAGTTCTTC
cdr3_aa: CASSGTDSYNEQFF

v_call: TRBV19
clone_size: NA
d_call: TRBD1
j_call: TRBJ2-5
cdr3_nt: TGTGCCAGTCGGGGCGACAGGGGGAGAGAGACCCAGTACTTC
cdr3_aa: CASRGDRGRETQYF

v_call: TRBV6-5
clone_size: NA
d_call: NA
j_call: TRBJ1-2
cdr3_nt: TGTGCCAGCAGCACTGGTGGAGGCTACACCTTC
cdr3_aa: CASSTGGGYTF

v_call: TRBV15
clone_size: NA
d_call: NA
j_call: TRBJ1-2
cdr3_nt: TGTGCCACCAGCCATCCTAGTTGGGGGTATGGCTACACCTTC
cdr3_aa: CATSHPSWGYGYTF

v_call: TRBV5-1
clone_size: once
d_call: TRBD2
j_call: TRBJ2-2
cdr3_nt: TGCGCCAGCAGCAGGCTAGCGGGTTCCGCCGGGGAGCTGTTTTTT
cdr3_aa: CASSRLAGSAGELFF

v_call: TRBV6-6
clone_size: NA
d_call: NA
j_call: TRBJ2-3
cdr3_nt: TGTGCCAGCAGTTCCGCTGGCAGCACAGATACGCAGTATTTT
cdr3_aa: CASSSAGSTDTQYF

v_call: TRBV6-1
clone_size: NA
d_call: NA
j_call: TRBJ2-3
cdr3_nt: TGTGCCAGCAGTGAATTGAGGGCCGCGCAGTATTTT
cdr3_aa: CASSELRAAQYF

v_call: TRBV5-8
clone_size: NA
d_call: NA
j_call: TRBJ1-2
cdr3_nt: TGTGCCAGCAGCTGGACCGTTCTGGGCTATGGCTACACCTTC
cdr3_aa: CASSWTVLGYGYTF

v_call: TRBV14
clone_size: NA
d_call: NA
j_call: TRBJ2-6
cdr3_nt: TGTGCCAGCAGCCAAGACCGCCTCGGGGCCAACGTCCTGACTTTC
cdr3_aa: CASSQDRLGANVLTF

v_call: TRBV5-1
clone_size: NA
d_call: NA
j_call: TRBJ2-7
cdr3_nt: TGCGCCAGCAGCTTGACAGGGCCCCTCCGGGAGCAGTACTTC
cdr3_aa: CASSLTGPLREQYF

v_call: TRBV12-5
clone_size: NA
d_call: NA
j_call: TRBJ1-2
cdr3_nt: TGTGCTAGTGGTTTGTACGGAACCTATGGCTACACCTTC
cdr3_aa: CASGLYGTYGYTF

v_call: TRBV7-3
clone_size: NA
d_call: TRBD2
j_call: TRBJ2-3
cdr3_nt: TGTGCCAGCAACCTAGCGGGGGGAGATACGCAGTATTTT
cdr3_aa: CASNLAGGDTQYF

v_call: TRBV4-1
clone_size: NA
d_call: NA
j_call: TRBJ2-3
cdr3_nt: TGCGCCAGCAGCCAAGCGGGGAACCCTAGCACAGATACGCAGTATTTT
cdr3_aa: CASSQAGNPSTDTQYF

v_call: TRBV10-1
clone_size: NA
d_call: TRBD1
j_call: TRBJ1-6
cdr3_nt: TGCGCCAGCAGTGAGGCAGGACAGGGGAAGCATTCACCCCTCCACTTT
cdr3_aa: CASSEAGQGKHSPLHF

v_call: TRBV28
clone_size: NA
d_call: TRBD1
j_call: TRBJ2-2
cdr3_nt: TGTGCCAGCAGTTTCAGACAGGGCGCCACCGGGGAGCTGTTTTTT
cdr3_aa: CASSFRQGATGELFF

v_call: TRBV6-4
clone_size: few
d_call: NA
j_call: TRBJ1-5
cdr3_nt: TGTGCCAGCAGTGACTCAGAGGACAGAGAGTATCAGCCCCAGCATTTT
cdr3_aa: CASSDSEDREYQPQHF

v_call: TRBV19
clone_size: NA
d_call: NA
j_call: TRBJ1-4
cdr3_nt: TGTGCCAGTAGTAACGGCGGTAAGGAAAAACTGTTTTTT
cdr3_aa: CASSNGGKEKLFF

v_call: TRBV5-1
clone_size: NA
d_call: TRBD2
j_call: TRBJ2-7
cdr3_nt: TGCGCCAGCAGCCCTAGCGGGGGGTCCTCCTACGAGCAGTACTTC
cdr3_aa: CASSPSGGSSYEQYF

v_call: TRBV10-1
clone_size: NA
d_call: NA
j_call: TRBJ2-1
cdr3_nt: TGCGCCAGGCTGCGCTCCTACAATGAGCAGTTCTTC
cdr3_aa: CARLRSYNEQFF

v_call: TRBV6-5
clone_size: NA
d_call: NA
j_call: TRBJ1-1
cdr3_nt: TGTGCCAGCAGTTACGGCTCGGCAGGGAAGACTGAAGCTTTCTTT
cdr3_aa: CASSYGSAGKTEAFF

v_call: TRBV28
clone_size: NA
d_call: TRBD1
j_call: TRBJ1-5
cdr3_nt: TGTGCCAGCAGATCGGGACAGGGGAGGGATCAGCCCCAGCATTTT
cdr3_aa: CASRSGQGRDQPQHF

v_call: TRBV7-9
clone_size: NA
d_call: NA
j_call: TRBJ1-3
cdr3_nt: TGTGCCAGCAGCCCGTGGGAAAAGGGAAACACCATATATTTT
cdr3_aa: CASSPWEKGNTIYF

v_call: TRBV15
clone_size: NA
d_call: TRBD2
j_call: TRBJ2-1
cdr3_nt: TGTGCCACCAGCAGTGCGGAGCGGGGGGGCCATGAGCAGTTCTTC
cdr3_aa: CATSSAERGGHEQFF

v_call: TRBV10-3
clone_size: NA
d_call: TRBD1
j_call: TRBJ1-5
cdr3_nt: TGTGCCATCAGTGGGACAGGGTCGTTCGGCAATCAGCCCCAGCATTTT
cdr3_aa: CAISGTGSFGNQPQHF

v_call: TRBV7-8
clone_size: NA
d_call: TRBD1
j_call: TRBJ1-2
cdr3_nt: TGTGCCAGCAGCCTCCAGAGGGGGCACGGCGATGGCTACACCTTC
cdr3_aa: CASSLQRGHGDGYTF

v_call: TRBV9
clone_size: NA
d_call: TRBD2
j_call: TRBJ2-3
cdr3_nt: TGTGCCAGCAGCGTAGGGGTAGCGGGGAGCGCTGGCACAGATACGCAGTATTTT
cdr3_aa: CASSVGVAGSAGTDTQYF

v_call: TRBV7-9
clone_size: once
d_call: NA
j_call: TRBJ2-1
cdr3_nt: TGTGCCAGCAGCCCCGGACACTTAAACTCCTACAATGAGCAGTTCTTC
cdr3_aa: CASSPGHLNSYNEQFF

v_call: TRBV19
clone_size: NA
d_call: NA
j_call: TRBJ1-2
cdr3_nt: TGTGCCAGTAGTATGGGCCGGACTATCTTCTATGGCTACACCTTC
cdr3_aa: CASSMGRTIFYGYTF

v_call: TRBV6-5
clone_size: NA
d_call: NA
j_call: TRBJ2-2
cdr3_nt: TGTGCCAGCAGTTCCTGGACAGGAGGGACCGGGGAGCTGTTTTTT
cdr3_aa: CASSSWTGGTGELFF

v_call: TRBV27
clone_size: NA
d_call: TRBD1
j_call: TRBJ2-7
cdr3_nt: TGTGCCAGCAGCCCCGGGACAGGGGTAGAGGGGCAGTACTTC
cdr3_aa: CASSPGTGVEGQYF

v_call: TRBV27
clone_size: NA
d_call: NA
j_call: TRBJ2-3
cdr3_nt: TGTGCCAGCAGTTTAGTTCTTAGGGATACGCAGTATTTT
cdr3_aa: CASSLVLRDTQYF

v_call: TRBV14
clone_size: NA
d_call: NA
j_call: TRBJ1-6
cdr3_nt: TGTGCCAGCAGCCAAGGTGCACAGGGAGAAAATTCACCCCTCCACTTT
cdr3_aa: CASSQGAQGENSPLHF

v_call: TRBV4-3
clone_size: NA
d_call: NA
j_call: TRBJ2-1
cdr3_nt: TGCGCCAGCAGCCAAGTCAGGGCTAGCGCCCACTCCTACAATGAGCAGTTCTTC
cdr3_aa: CASSQVRASAHSYNEQFF

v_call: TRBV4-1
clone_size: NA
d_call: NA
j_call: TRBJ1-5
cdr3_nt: TGCGCCAGCAGCCAAGTGCCACCTACTAGCAATCAGCCCCAGCATTTT
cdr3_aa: CASSQVPPTSNQPQHF

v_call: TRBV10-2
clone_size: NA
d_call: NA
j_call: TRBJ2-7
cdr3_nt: TGCGCCAGCAGTAGCCCCTACGAGCAGTACTTC
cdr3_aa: CASSSPYEQYF

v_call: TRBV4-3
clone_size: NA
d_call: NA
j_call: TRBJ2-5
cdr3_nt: TGCCGGGTCCTCATAGCGCTATTGGAACAAGAGACCCAGTACTTC
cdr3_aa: CRVLIALLEQETQYF

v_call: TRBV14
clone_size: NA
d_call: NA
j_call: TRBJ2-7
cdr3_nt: TGTGCCAGCAGCCAACAGGGGGACTTCTACGAGCAGTACTTC
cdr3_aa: CASSQQGDFYEQYF

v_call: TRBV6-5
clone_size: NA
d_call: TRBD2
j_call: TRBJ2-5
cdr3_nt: TGTGCCAGCAGTTCGGACCGGGGAGGGATAGAGACCCAGTACTTC
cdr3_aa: CASSSDRGGIETQYF

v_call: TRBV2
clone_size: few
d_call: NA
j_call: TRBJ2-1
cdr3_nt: TGTGCCAGCAGTAAGACAGAGGATGAGCAGTTCTTC
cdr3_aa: CASSKTEDEQFF

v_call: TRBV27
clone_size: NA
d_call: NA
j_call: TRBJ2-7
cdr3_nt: TGTGCCAGCTGGAAGTCCTACTACGAGCAGTACTTC
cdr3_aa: CASWKSYYEQYF

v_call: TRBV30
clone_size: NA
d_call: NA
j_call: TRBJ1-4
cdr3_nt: TGTGCCTTTCTCGGGGCAGGTGAAAAACTGTTTTTT
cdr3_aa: CAFLGAGEKLFF

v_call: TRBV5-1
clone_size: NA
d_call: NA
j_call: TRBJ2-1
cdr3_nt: TGCGCCAGCAGCGAGGGGACTGTGTACAATGAGCAGTTCTTC
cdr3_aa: CASSEGTVYNEQFF

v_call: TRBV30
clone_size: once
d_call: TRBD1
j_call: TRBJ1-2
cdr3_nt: TGTGCCTGGAGTCGGGACAGTGGGAACTATGGCTACACCTTC
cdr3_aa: CAWSRDSGNYGYTF

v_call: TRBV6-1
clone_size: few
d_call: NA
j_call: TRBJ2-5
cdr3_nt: TGTGCCAGCAGTGAAAAAAGTTGGGCCGGGACCCAGTACTTC
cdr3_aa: CASSEKSWAGTQYF

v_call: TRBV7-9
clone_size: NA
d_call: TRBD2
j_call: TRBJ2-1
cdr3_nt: TGTGCCAGCAGCTTATTCGGTGGGGGAGGGTACAATGAGCAGTTCTTC
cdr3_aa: CASSLFGGGGYNEQFF

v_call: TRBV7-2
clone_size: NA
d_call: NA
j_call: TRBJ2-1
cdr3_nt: TGTGCCAGCAGCTTAGCGGGGGGAACATACAATGAGCAGTTCTTC
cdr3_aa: CASSLAGGTYNEQFF

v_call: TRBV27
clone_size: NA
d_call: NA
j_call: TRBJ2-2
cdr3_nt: TGTGCCAGCAGTTGGAGGGGGCCCGGGGAGCTGTTTTTT
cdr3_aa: CASSWRGPGELFF

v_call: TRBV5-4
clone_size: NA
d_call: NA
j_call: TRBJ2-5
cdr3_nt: TGTGCCAGCAGCTTGATGACTATACAAGAGACCCAGTACTTC
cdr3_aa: CASSLMTIQETQYF

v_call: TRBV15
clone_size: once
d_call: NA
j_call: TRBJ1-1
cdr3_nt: TGTGCCACCAGCACAGATACAAACACTGAAGCTTTCTTT
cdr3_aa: CATSTDTNTEAFF

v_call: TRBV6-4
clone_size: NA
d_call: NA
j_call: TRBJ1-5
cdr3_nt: TGTGCCAGCAGTGAATATGGAGGTCAGCCCCAGCATTTT
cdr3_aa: CASSEYGGQPQHF

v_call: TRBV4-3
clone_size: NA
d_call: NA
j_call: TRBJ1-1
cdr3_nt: TGCGCCAGCAGCCAAGAGTCAGGGCTATACACTGAAGCTTTCTTT
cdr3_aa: CASSQESGLYTEAFF

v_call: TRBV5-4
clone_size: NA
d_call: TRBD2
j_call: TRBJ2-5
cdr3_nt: TGTGCCAGCAGCTCACTAGCGGGGGGCCCCCAAGAGACCCAGTACTTC
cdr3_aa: CASSSLAGGPQETQYF